The next 14 T cell receptor beta chains were all read from a single sample in a study of blood T cell repertoires in COVID-19. Only in-frame clones appear in the TCRdb table, and some are missing; sequencing was by immunoSEQ multiplex PCR. The sample has approximately 140,000 clones, 88% seen once. The sequenced sample was peripheral blood. These receptors were taken from a man over 45 with active or convalescent COVID-19.

The rearrangement uses TRBV5-4 and TRBJ2-7; TRBD1 agrees at 9 bases. With 0 bases clipped from V and 6 bases from J, the junction kept 7 bases outside the gene matches. The CDR3 has 15 residues. Germline V lookup: CDR1 SGHNT, CDR2 YYREEE (reference sequence). CDR3 nucleotide sequence: TGTGCCAGCAGCTTGGCGGACAGGGGTATCCGCGAGCAGTACTTC. Translating gives CASSLADRGIREQYF. The full variable domain, with the rest looked up from reference TRBV5-4 and TRBJ2-7, is ETGVTQSPTHLIKTRGQQVTLRCSSQSGHNTVSWYQQALGQGPQFIFQYYREEENGRGNFPPRFSGLQFPNYSSELNVNALELDDSALYLCASSLADRGIREQYFGPGTRLTVT.

The chain carries TRBV5-4 and TRBJ2-1, with 11 nucleotides matching TRBD2. The CDR3 totals 15 residues. The V gene end was trimmed by 2 bases and the J gene end by 7 bases; junction bases not matched to a gene: 5. Germline CDR1 is SGHNT and CDR2 is YYREEE (reference sequence). CDR3 in amino acids: CASSLLAGAGNEQFF. In nucleotides, the CDR3 is TGTGCCAGCAGCTTACTAGCGGGAGCCGGAAATGAGCAGTTCTTC.

V gene TRBV7-8 combines with J gene TRBJ2-7; D is possibly TRBD1 (6 bases). Germline CDR1 and CDR2: SGHVS and FQNEAQ. V shed 3 bases and J shed 1 base, with 10 bases lying between them. This CDR3 has 14 residues. CDR3 sequence: CASSLADRSYEQYF. In DNA, the CDR3 is TGTGCCAGCAGCTTGGCCGACAGGTCCTACGAGCAGTACTTC. The variable domain in full, with the rest retrieved from reference TRBV7-8 and TRBJ2-7, is GAGVSQSPRYKVAKRGQDVALRCDPISGHVSLFWYQQALGQGPEFLTYFQNEAQLDKSGLPSDRFFAERPEGSVSTLKIQRTQQEDSAVYLCASSLADRSYEQYFGPGTRLTVT.

This chain links TRBV28 with TRBJ2-3; D is possibly TRBD2 (7 bases). CDR3 length: 15 residues. Trimming stripped 5 bases from V and 6 bases from J, with 18 bases between. Germline assignment: CDR1 MDHEN and CDR2 SYDVKM. CDR3 amino acids: CASSPGGGSPDTQYF. The CDR3 DNA sequence: TGTGCCAGCAGTCCTGGGGGCGGGAGCCCCGATACGCAGTATTTT.

This clone has just one count. The chain links TRBV3-1 (or the pseudogene TRBV3-2) to TRBJ2-4; possible D gene TRBD1, 5 bases. The length of the CDR3 is 11 residues. Trimming removed 2 bases at V and 9 bases at J, with 5 bases between. Per germline, CDR1 LGHDT and CDR2 YNNKEL (reference sequence). The CDR3 DNA reads as TGTGCCAGCAGCCAACAGGGCATTCAGTACTTC. Translated: CASSQQGIQYF.

This clone occurred a few times. The J gene is TRBJ2-7, the V gene TRBV30; TRBD2 aligns across 7 bases. Unmatched junction bases numbered 5, after V lost 0 bases and J lost 0 bases. Germline CDR1 and CDR2: GTSNPN and SVGIG (reference sequence). The CDR3 length is 15 residues. The CDR3 sequence is CAWSVGLADSYEQYF. CDR3 coding DNA: TGTGCCTGGAGTGTAGGGCTAGCGGACTCCTACGAGCAGTACTTC.

The CDR3 here is CASSPRQGNVNEQYF. The CDR3 region has the DNA TGTGCCAGCTCACCAAGGCAGGGAAATGTCAACGAGCAGTACTTC. The chain links TRBV18 to TRBJ2-7; tentatively, D is TRBD1 (5 bases). CDR3 size: 15 residues. V lost 2 bases and J 5 bases, leaving 16 bases between the germline ends. Germline CDR1 reads KGHSH; CDR2 reads LQKENI.

This clone was seen once. The rearrangement joins TRBV18 to TRBJ1-1; TRBD1 is a possible D gene (5 bases). This CDR3 is 15 amino acids long. In germline, CDR1 is KGHSH, CDR2 LQKENI. The V gene lost 2 bases and the J gene lost 1 base, with 11 bases spanning the gap. CDR3 region: CASSPIPGRNTEAFF. The CDR3 nucleotides read TGTGCCAGCTCACCAATACCAGGGCGGAACACTGAAGCTTTCTTT.

V gene TRBV3-1 (or the pseudogene TRBV3-2) combines with J gene TRBJ1-5; D ambiguous. This CDR3 has 14 amino acids. CDR1 and CDR2 from the germline V gene are LGHDT and YNNKEL (reference sequence). Trimming shortened V by 1 base and J by 0 bases, and 4 bases separated the two germline ends. The CDR3 DNA sequence: TGTGCCAGCAGCCAAGGTAATAGCAATCAGCCCCAGCATTTT. Its protein is CASSQGNSNQPQHF.

The chain joins TRBV28 to TRBJ1-4, with D tentatively TRBD1 (5 bases). CDR3 length equals 19 residues. Trimming pared 3 bases from V and 8 bases from J, leaving 28 bases between. The germline V gene has CDR1 MDHEN and CDR2 SYDVKM. For the CDR3, the DNA is TGTGCCAGCAGTTTCACGGAAGGAGACAGAAGGACAACTGGGGAAAAACTGTTTTTT. Encoded protein: CASSFTEGDRRTTGEKLFF. The whole variable domain, remainder taken from reference TRBV28 and TRBJ1-4, is DVKVTQSSRYLVKRTGEKVFLECVQDMDHENMFWYRQDPGLGLRLIYFSYDVKMKEKGDIPEGYSVSREKKERFSLILESASTNQTSMYLCASSFTEGDRRTTGEKLFFGSGTQLSVL.

This sequence joins TRBV18 and TRBJ1-3; D remains ambiguous. The V gene's germline CDR1 is KGHSH and CDR2 LQKENI. The CDR3 contains 14 residues. V lost 3 bases and J lost 0, with 6 bases in between. For the CDR3, the DNA is TGTGCCAGCTCACCGGCAGACTCTGGAAACACCATATATTTT. Translation gives CASSPADSGNTIYF.

The chain is built from TRBV18 and TRBJ2-5; D remains unclear. This CDR3 has 15 residues. Trimming took 0 bases from V and 7 from J, leaving 15 bases between them. Germline CDR1 and CDR2: KGHSH and LQKENI. The CDR3 reads CASSPPSSQLGTQYF. CDR3 bases: TGTGCCAGCTCACCACCGTCTAGTCAGCTTGGGACCCAGTACTTC.

The chain recombines TRBV19 with TRBJ2-7; D is undetermined. This CDR3 is built from 15 residues. Germline loops: CDR1 LNHDA, CDR2 SQIVND (reference sequence). Trimming left V 5 bases short and J 0 bases short, with 14 bases between. The CDR3 protein is CASSPGRSYSYEQYF. The CDR3, as DNA: TGTGCCAGTAGTCCGGGTAGGTCGTACTCCTACGAGCAGTACTTC.

The chain combines TRBV15 with TRBJ2-7; 7 nucleotides line up with TRBD1. This CDR3 contains 16 residues. V gave up 5 bases and J gave up 6 bases; unmatched junction bases: 16. CDR1 is LNHNV, CDR2 YYDKDF, per germline (reference sequence). CDR3 sequence reads: CATSGTIGGSNSEQYF. Written as DNA, the CDR3 is TGTGCCACCAGCGGCACTATAGGGGGCTCTAATTCCGAGCAGTACTTC. Together with reference TRBV15 and TRBJ2-7, the CDR3 gives the full variable domain: DAMVIQNPRYQVTQFGKPVTLSCSQTLNHNVMYWYQQKSSQAPKLLFHYYDKDFNNEADTPDNFQSRRPNTSFCFLDIRSPGLGDTAMYLCATSGTIGGSNSEQYFGPGTRLTVT.